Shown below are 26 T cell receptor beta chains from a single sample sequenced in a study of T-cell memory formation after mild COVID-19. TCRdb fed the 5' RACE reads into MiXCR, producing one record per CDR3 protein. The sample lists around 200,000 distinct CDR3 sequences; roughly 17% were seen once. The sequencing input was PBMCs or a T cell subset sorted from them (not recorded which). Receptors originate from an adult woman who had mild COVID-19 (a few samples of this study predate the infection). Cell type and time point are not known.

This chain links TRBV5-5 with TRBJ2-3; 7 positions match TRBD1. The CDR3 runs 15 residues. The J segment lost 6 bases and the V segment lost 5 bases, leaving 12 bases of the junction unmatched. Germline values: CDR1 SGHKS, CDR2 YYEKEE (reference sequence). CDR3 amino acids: CASSRQGGTSDTQYF. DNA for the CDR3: TGTGCCAGCAGTAGACAGGGTGGGACCTCGGATACGCAGTATTTT.

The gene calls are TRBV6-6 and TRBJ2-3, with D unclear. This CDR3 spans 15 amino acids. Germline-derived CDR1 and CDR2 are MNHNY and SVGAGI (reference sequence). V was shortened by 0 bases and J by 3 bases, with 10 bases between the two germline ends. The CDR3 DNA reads TGTGCCAGCAGTTACTCGAGTTCGGGTACAGATACGCAGTATTTT. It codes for CASSYSSSGTDTQYF.

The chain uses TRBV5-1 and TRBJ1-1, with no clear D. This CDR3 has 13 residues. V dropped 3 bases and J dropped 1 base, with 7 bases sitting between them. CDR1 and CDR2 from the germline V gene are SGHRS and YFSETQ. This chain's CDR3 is CASSSIGNTEAFF. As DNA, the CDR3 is TGCGCCAGCAGCTCCATAGGGAACACTGAAGCTTTCTTT.

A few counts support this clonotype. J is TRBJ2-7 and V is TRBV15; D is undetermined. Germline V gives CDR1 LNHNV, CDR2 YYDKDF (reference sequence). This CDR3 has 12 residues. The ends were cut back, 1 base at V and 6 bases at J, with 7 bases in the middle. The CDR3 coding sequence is TGTGCCACCAGCAGAGGTTCAGCCGAGCAGTACTTC. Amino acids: CATSRGSAEQYF. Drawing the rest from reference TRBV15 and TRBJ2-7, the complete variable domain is DAMVIQNPRYQVTQFGKPVTLSCSQTLNHNVMYWYQQKSSQAPKLLFHYYDKDFNNEADTPDNFQSRRPNTSFCFLDIRSPGLGDTAMYLCATSRGSAEQYFGPGTRLTVT.

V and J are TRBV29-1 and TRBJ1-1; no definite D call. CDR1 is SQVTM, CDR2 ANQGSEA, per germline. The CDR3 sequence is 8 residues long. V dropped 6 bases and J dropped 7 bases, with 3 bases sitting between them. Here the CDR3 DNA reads TGCAGCGTCGGTGAAGCTTTCTTT. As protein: CSVGEAFF.

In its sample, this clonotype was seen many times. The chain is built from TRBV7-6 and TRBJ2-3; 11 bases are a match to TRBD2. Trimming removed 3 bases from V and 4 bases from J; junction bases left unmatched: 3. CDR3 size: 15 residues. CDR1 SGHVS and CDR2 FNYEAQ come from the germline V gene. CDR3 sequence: CASSLLAGGADTQYF. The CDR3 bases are TGTGCCAGCAGCTTGCTAGCGGGAGGTGCAGATACGCAGTATTTT.

CDR3 sequence (DNA): TGTGCCAGCAGCCCAAGCCACACCCGGCGCTACGAGCAGTACTTC. Amino acids: CASSPSHTRRYEQYF. The rearrangement links TRBV7-2 to TRBJ2-7; D not resolved. Trimming stripped 5 bases from V and 3 bases from J, with 17 bases between. The germline CDR1 and CDR2 sequences are SGHTA and FQGNSA. CDR3 length: 15 amino acids.

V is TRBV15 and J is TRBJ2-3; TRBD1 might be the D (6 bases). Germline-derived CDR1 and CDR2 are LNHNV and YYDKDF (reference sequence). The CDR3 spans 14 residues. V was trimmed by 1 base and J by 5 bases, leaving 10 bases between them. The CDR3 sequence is CATSRAGTKDTQYF. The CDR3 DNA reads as TGTGCCACCAGCAGAGCCGGGACAAAAGATACGCAGTATTTT.

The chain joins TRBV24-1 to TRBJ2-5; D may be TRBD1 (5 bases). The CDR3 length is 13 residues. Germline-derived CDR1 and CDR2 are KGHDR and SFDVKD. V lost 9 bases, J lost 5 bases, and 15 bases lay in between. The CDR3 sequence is CATQRAGWETQYF. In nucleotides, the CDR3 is TGTGCCACCCAACGAGCAGGGTGGGAGACCCAGTACTTC.

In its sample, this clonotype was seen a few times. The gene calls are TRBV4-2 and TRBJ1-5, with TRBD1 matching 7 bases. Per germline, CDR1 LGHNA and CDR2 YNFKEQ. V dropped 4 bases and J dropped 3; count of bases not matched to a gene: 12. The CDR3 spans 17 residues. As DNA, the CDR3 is TGTGCCAGCAGCCCGAACCTCCACAGGGGAAACAATCAGCCCCAGCATTTT. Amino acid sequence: CASSPNLHRGNNQPQHF.

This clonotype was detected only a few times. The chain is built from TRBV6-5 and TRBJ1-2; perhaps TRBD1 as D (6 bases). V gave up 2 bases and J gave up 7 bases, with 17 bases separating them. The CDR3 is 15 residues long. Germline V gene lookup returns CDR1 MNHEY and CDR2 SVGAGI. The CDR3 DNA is TGTGCCAGCAGTTACGAGGCTCAGGGGTCGGGTGGCTACACCTTC. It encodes CASSYEAQGSGGYTF.

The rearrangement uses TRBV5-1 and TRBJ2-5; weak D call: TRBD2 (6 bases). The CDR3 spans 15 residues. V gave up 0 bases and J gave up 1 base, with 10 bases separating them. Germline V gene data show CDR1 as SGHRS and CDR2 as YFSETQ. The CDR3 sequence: CASSLGGSGQETQYF. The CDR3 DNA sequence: TGCGCCAGCAGCTTGGGCGGTAGCGGCCAAGAGACCCAGTACTTC.

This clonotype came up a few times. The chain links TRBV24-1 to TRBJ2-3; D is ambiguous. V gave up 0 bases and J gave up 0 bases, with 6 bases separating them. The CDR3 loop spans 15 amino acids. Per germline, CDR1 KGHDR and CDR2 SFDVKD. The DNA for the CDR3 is TGTGCCACCAGTGATTTGTGGGGAAGCACAGATACGCAGTATTTT. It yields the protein CATSDLWGSTDTQYF.

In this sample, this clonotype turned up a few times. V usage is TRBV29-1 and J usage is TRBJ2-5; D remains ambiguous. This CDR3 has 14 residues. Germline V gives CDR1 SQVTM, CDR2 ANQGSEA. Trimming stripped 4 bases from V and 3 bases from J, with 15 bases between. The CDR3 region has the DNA TGCAGCGTTGTCCCCTCGACGTCGAAAGAGACCCAGTACTTC. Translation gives CSVVPSTSKETQYF.

DNA of the CDR3: TGCGCCAGCAGCTTCCCAGGAACCTACGAGCAGTACTTC. Amino acid sequence: CASSFPGTYEQYF. The J gene is TRBJ2-7, the V gene TRBV5-1; the D is unclear. CDR1 SGHRS and CDR2 YFSETQ come from the germline V gene. Trimming left V 2 bases short and J 2 bases short, with 8 bases between. The CDR3 has 13 amino acids. The full variable domain, rest sourced from reference TRBV5-1 and TRBJ2-7, is KAGVTQTPRYLIKTRGQQVTLSCSPISGHRSVSWYQQTPGQGLQFLFEYFSETQRNKGNFPGRFSGRQFSNSRSEMNVSTLELGDSALYLCASSFPGTYEQYFGPGTRLTVT.

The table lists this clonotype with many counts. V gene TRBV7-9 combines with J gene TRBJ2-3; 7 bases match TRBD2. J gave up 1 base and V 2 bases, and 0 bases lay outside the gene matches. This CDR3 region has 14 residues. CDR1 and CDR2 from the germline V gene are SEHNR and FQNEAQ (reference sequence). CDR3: CASSLSGGTDTQYF. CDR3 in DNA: TGTGCCAGCAGCTTAAGCGGGGGCACAGATACGCAGTATTTT. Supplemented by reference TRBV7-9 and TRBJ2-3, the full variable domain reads DTGVSQNPRHKITKRGQNVTFRCDPISEHNRLYWYRQTLGQGPEFLTYFQNEAQLEKSRLLSDRFSAERPKGSFSTLEIQRTEQGDSAMYLCASSLSGGTDTQYFGPGTRLTVL.

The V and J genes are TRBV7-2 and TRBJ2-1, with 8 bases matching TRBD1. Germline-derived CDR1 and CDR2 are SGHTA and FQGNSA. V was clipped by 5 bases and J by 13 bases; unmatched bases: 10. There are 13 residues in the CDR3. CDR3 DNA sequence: TGTGCCAGCAGCCCGGACAGGGTAAACCCACAGTTCTTC. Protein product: CASSPDRVNPQFF.

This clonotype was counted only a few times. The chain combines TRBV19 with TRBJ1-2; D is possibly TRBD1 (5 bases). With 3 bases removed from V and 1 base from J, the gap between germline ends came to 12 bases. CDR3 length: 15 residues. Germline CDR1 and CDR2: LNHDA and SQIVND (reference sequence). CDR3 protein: CASSIPRTSNYGYTF. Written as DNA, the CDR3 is TGTGCCAGTAGTATCCCTCGGACAAGTAACTATGGCTACACCTTC.

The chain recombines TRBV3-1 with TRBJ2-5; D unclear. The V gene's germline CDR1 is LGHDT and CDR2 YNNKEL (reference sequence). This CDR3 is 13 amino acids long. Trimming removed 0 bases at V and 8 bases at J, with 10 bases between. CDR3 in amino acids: CASSQDRTSTQYF. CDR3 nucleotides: TGTGCCAGCAGCCAAGATCGGACCTCCACCCAGTACTTC.

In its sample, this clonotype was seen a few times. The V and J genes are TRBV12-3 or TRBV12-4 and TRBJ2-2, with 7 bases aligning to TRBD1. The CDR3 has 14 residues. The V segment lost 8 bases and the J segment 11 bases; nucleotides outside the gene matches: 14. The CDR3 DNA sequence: TGTGCCAGCGCCCCGAGCCAGGGACAGACCGAGCTGTTTTTT. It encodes CASAPSQGQTELFF.

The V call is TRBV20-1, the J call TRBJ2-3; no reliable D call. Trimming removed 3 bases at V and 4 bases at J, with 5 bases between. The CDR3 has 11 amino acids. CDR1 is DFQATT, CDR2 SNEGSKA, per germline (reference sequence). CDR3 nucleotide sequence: TGCAGTGCTAGCATCTCAGATACGCAGTATTTT. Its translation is CSASISDTQYF.

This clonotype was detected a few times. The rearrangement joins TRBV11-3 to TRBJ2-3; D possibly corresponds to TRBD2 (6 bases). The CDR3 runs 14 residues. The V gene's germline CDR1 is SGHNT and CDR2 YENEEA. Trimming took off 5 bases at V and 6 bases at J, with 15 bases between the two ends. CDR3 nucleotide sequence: TGTGCCAGCAGCCCGGCGGAGGGCCGGGATACGCAGTATTTT. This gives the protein CASSPAEGRDTQYF.

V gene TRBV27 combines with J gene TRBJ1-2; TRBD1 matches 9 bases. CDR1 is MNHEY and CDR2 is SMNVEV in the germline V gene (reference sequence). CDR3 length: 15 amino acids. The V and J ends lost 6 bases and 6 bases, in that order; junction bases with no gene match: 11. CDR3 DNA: TGTGCCAGCAGATCCCCCGGGACAGGGAATAATGGCTACACCTTC. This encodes CASRSPGTGNNGYTF.

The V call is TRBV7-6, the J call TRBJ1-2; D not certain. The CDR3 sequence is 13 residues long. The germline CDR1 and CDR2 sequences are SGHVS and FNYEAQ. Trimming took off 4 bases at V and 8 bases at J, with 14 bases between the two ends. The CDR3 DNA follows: TGTGCCAGCAGCTCCCCGCAGGCGGGGGGCTACACCTTC. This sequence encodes CASSSPQAGGYTF.

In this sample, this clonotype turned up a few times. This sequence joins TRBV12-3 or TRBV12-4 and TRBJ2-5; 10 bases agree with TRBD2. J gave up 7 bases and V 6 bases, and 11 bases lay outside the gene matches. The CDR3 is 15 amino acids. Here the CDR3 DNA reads TGTGCCAGCAGGCCGGGAGCGGGGGGGCTAGGGACCCAGTACTTC. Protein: CASRPGAGGLGTQYF.

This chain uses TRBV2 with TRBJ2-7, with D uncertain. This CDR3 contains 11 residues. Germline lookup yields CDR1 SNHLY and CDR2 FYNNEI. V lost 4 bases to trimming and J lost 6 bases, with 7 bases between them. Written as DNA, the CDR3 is TGTGCCAGCAGTGCATTCGCCGAGCAGTACTTC. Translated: CASSAFAEQYF.